One and the same sample provided the 29 T cell receptor beta chains below, sequenced in a study of T cells after yellow fever vaccination. One entry per CDR3 protein, called by TCRdb with MiXCR from the 5' RACE reads. The table records some 300,000 distinct CDR3 sequences, roughly a tenth of them present only once. The input for sequencing was CD4+ T cells sorted from PBMCs, taken 45 days after the yellow fever booster vaccination. The source of these receptors is a man between 18 and 29 years old who received the YFV17D yellow fever vaccine.

This clonotype has a handful of counts. The chain is built from TRBV7-9 and TRBJ2-7, with no clear D. Trimming stripped 2 bases from V and 7 bases from J, with 12 bases between. This CDR3 comprises 13 residues. Germline CDR1 reads SEHNR; CDR2 reads FQNEAQ (reference sequence). DNA of the CDR3: TGTGCCAGCAGCTTACTCGCGGCTGGGGAGCAGTACGTC. Amino acids: CASSLLAAGEQYV.

The chain couples TRBV12-3 or TRBV12-4 to TRBJ2-7; TRBD2 matches at 7 bases. V trimming: 9 bases; J trimming: 6 bases; junction bases outside the gene matches: 5. This CDR3 contains 11 residues. CDR3 sequence reads: CARGGCGEQYF. CDR3 bases: TGTGCCAGGGGGGGGTGCGGCGAGCAGTACTTC.

This clonotype was seen many times. V usage is TRBV14 and J usage is TRBJ2-5; 7 bases map to TRBD1. Trimming cost V 6 bases and J 1 base; bases outside gene matches: 17. Germline V lookup: CDR1 SGHDN, CDR2 FVKESK. The CDR3 is 18 amino acids. Here the CDR3 reads CASSPKRTTGRVQETQYF. The CDR3 nucleotides are TGTGCCAGCAGTCCGAAGCGTACGACAGGGAGAGTCCAAGAGACCCAGTACTTC.

This clonotype was seen only a few times. The chain uses TRBV28 and TRBJ2-6; perhaps D is TRBD1 or TRBD2 (5 bases each). Trimming removed 7 bases at V and 0 bases at J, with 10 bases between. The germline gives CDR1 MDHEN, CDR2 SYDVKM. The CDR3 length is 15 residues. Here the CDR3 DNA reads TGTGCCAGCAATCTGGGGACCTCTGGGGCCAACGTCCTGACTTTC. Translating it yields CASNLGTSGANVLTF.

Only a few counts were recorded for this clonotype. V is TRBV7-2 and J is TRBJ2-1, with 7 bases that match TRBD2. The CDR3 extends over 14 amino acids. Trimming took 4 bases from V and 7 from J; bases not matched to a gene: 7. Per the germline V gene, CDR1 is SGHTA and CDR2 is FQGNSA. CDR3 sequence: CASSSLGGGNEQFF. CDR3 bases: TGTGCCAGCAGCTCCCTTGGGGGGGGGAATGAGCAGTTCTTC.

The chain recombines TRBV7-9 with TRBJ1-2; weak D call: TRBD1 (6 bases). The CDR3 consists of 12 residues. CDR1 is SEHNR and CDR2 is FQNEAQ in the germline V gene (reference sequence). With 5 bases removed from V and 4 bases from J, the gap between germline ends came to 8 bases. The chain's CDR3 is CASSGRGYGYTF. As DNA, the CDR3 is TGTGCCAGCAGCGGCAGGGGCTATGGCTACACCTTC.

This clonotype was detected many times. The rearrangement uses TRBV7-9 and TRBJ2-3, with 9 positions matching TRBD1. The CDR3 has 15 residues. Germline V gene sequence: CDR1 SEHNR, CDR2 FQNEAQ (reference sequence). After removal of 4 bases from V and 1 base from J, the junction contained 3 bases not matched to a gene. The CDR3 loop reads CASSSRQGGTDTQYF. The DNA for the CDR3 is TGTGCCAGCAGCTCACGACAGGGGGGCACAGATACGCAGTATTTT.

The V and J genes are TRBV6-5 and TRBJ2-3, with 7 bases aligning to TRBD2. After removal of 0 bases from V and 1 base from J, the junction contained 1 base not matched to a gene. The CDR3 contains 15 residues. The germline gives CDR1 MNHEY, CDR2 SVGAGI. The CDR3 region is CASSYSTSGTDTQYF. As DNA, the CDR3 is TGTGCCAGCAGTTACTCTACTAGCGGCACAGATACGCAGTATTTT.

This clonotype showed up just once. V is TRBV6-5 and J is TRBJ2-7; D is perhaps TRBD1 (6 bases). The germline V gene has CDR1 MNHEY and CDR2 SVGAGI. The CDR3 is 13 residues long. V lost 6 bases, J lost 9 bases, and 18 bases lay in between. In DNA, the CDR3 is TGTGCCAGCAGGCAACAGGGAATTGGAAGGCAGTACGTC. It encodes CASRQQGIGRQYV.

The CDR3 sequence: CASSQFTSGYNEQFF. As DNA, the CDR3 is TGTGCCAGCAGCCAGTTCACTAGCGGCTACAATGAGCAGTTCTTC. This rearrangement joins TRBV3-1 to TRBJ2-1, with 8 bases lining up with TRBD2. V lost 3 bases to trimming and J lost 3 bases; unmatched junction nucleotides: 4. Germline V gene data show CDR1 as LGHDT and CDR2 as YNNKEL (reference sequence). CDR3 length equals 15 residues.

This clonotype was counted many times. The chain recombines TRBV4-1 with TRBJ1-1; the D is unclear. Trimming shortened V by 3 bases and J by 0 bases, and 8 bases separated the two germline ends. Germline-derived CDR1 and CDR2 are MGHRA and YSYEKL. This CDR3 is 14 amino acids long. The CDR3 DNA sequence: TGCGCCAGCAGCCACAACATCATGAACACTGAAGCTTTCTTT. The encoded protein is CASSHNIMNTEAFF.

The J gene is TRBJ1-4, the V gene TRBV7-6, with a weak D call TRBD1 (5 bases). CDR3 length: 15 residues. CDR1 is SGHVS, CDR2 FNYEAQ, per germline. Trimming took off 2 bases at V and 7 bases at J, with 14 bases between the two ends. CDR3 amino acids: CASSLLQEGFEKLFF. The CDR3 coding sequence is TGTGCCAGCAGCTTATTACAGGAGGGTTTTGAAAAACTGTTTTTT.

This clonotype has just a few counts. The V gene is TRBV2, the J gene TRBJ1-5; 7 bases align to TRBD1. J lost 2 bases, V lost 6 bases, and 7 bases had no gene match. The CDR3 contains 15 residues. Germline V CDR1 and CDR2: SNHLY, FYNNEI. For the CDR3, the DNA is TGTGCCAGCAGCCAGCGACAGGGCGGCAATCAGCCCCAGCATTTT. Translated, it gives CASSQRQGGNQPQHF.

This clonotype was recorded at least ten times. The chain links TRBV25-1 to TRBJ1-6; TRBD1 aligns across 10 bases. Per the germline V gene, CDR1 is MGHDK and CDR2 is SYGVNS. Trimming at V came to 8 bases and at J to 10 bases, leaving 5 bases not matched to a gene. This CDR3 region has 13 residues. Written as DNA, the CDR3 is TGTGCCAGCGGGGACAGGGGCGTATCACCCCTCCACTTT. Translating gives CASGDRGVSPLHF. Using reference TRBV25-1 and TRBJ1-6 for the parts outside the CDR3, the full variable domain is EADIYQTPRYLVIGTGKKITLECSQTMGHDKMYWYQQDPGMELHLIHYSYGVNSTEKGDLSSESTVSRIRTEHFPLTLESARPSHTSQYLCASGDRGVSPLHFGNGTRLTVT.

The rearrangement uses TRBV18 and TRBJ2-5; 15 nucleotides align to TRBD2. This CDR3 is 22 amino acids long. The germline CDR1 and CDR2 sequences are KGHSH and LQKENI. Losses at the gene ends were 2 bases for V and 4 bases for J; bases not matched to a gene: 20. In DNA form, the CDR3 reads TGTGCCAGCTCACCAACGGCGGGAAGTAGGACTAGCGGGGGGGCTACCGGAGAGACCCAGTACTTC. It yields the protein CASSPTAGSRTSGGATGETQYF.

This clonotype turned up a few times. The chain links TRBV5-1 to TRBJ2-2; D unresolved. CDR3 size: 14 residues. CDR1 and CDR2 from the germline V gene are SGHRS and YFSETQ. Trimming took 2 bases from V and 4 from J, leaving 9 bases between them. The CDR3 DNA reads as TGCGCCAGCAGCTTCTTGGGGTCCACCGGGGAGCTGTTTTTT. It specifies CASSFLGSTGELFF.

The chain uses TRBV6-1 and TRBJ1-3; D is uncertain. The CDR3 runs 11 residues. V dropped 5 bases and J dropped 8 bases, with 7 bases sitting between them. The germline gives CDR1 MNHNS, CDR2 SASEGT. This chain's CDR3 is CASSRLDTIYF. CDR3 DNA sequence: TGTGCCAGCAGTCGTTTAGACACCATATATTTT.

The chain uses TRBV4-1 and TRBJ2-3, with D maybe TRBD1 (6 bases). V was pared by 1 base and J by 0 bases, with 14 bases between. The CDR3 sequence is 17 residues long. Germline loops: CDR1 MGHRA, CDR2 YSYEKL. The CDR3 sequence: CASSQGLSGTSTDTQYF. CDR3 sequence (DNA): TGCGCCAGCAGCCAAGGGTTATCGGGGACAAGCACAGATACGCAGTATTTT.

This clonotype was observed a handful of times. V gene TRBV30 combines with J gene TRBJ2-3; D remains ambiguous. CDR3 length: 14 residues. Trimming cost V 3 bases and J 4 bases, with 14 bases left between them. CDR1 is GTSNPN, CDR2 SVGIG, per germline (reference sequence). CDR3 nucleotides: TGTGCCTGGAGCCCTTCCCTTGGGGCAGATACGCAGTATTTT. Protein product: CAWSPSLGADTQYF.

This clonotype was seen at least ten times. The V and J genes are TRBV5-6 and TRBJ2-3; 11 bases line up with TRBD2. The CDR3 covers 16 residues. V gave up 4 bases and J gave up 2 bases; unmatched junction bases: 6. The V gene's germline CDR1 is SGHDT and CDR2 YYEEEE. The DNA for the CDR3 is TGTGCCAGCAGCCCTAGCGGGGGGCGGGACACAGATACGCAGTATTTT. This codes for CASSPSGGRDTDTQYF.

This rearrangement joins TRBV15 to TRBJ2-2, with unresolved D. This CDR3 comprises 14 residues. Trimming removed 8 bases from V and 0 bases from J, with 10 bases in between. Germline CDR1 and CDR2: LNHNV and YYDKDF (reference sequence). The CDR3 coding sequence is TGTGCCACCCGGGTTACTGCGAACACCGGGGAGCTGTTTTTT. Amino acid sequence: CATRVTANTGELFF.

The chain is built from TRBV28 and TRBJ2-7; D unclear. Trimming took off 8 bases at V and 2 bases at J, with 13 bases between the two ends. CDR3 length equals 13 residues. Germline CDR1 MDHEN, CDR2 SYDVKM. The DNA of the CDR3 is TGTGCCAGCTTTCTAGGCGGAGCCTACGAGCAGTACTTC. Translation: CASFLGGAYEQYF.

This clonotype came up a few times. The chain uses TRBV20-1 and TRBJ2-7; tentative D call: TRBD2 (7 bases). The CDR3 covers 12 residues. V lost 6 bases to trimming and J lost 6 bases, with 15 bases between them. CDR1 DFQATT and CDR2 SNEGSKA come from the germline V gene (reference sequence). The CDR3 protein is CSAGGGVTEQYF. CDR3 nucleotides: TGCAGTGCGGGAGGGGGGGTAACCGAGCAGTACTTC.

This clonotype was seen a few times. The rearrangement uses TRBV7-6 and TRBJ1-3; D remains unclear. The germline CDR1 and CDR2 sequences are SGHVS and FNYEAQ. V gave up 5 bases and J gave up 1 base, with 15 bases separating them. This CDR3 has 16 residues. In nucleotides, the CDR3 is TGTGCCAGCAGCGCTCACCTGTCCCTATCTGGAAACACCATATATTTT. Translated: CASSAHLSLSGNTIYF.

The chain employs TRBV5-8 and TRBJ2-3; 9 nucleotides match TRBD2. Germline lookup yields CDR1 SGHTS and CDR2 YDEGEE. The ends lost 1 base at V and 2 bases at J; junction bases unmatched: 8. There are 17 residues in the CDR3. The CDR3 nucleotides are TGTGCCAGCAGCTTGTATTTGAGCGGGGGGCCCACAGATACGCAGTATTTT. This codes for CASSLYLSGGPTDTQYF. The entire variable domain, with the rest obtained from reference TRBV5-8 and TRBJ2-3, is as follows: EAGVTQSPTHLIKTRGQQATLRCSPISGHTSVYWYQQALGLGLQFLLWYDEGEERNRGNFPPRFSGRQFPNYSSELNVNALELEDSALYLCASSLYLSGGPTDTQYFGPGTRLTVL.

The J gene is TRBJ2-5, the V gene TRBV20-1; D may be TRBD1 or TRBD2 (5 bases each). CDR1 DFQATT and CDR2 SNEGSKA come from the germline V gene (reference sequence). The CDR3 length is 14 residues. CDR3 amino acids: CSDRGANWGETQYF. CDR3 bases: TGCAGCGATAGGGGAGCTAACTGGGGAGAGACCCAGTACTTC.

This clonotype occurred a few times. V is TRBV12-3 or TRBV12-4 and J is TRBJ2-2, with a weak D call TRBD1 (6 bases). Trimming left V 5 bases short and J 5 bases short, with 12 bases between. The CDR3 loop spans 14 amino acids. In nucleotides, the CDR3 is TGTGCCAGCAGTCCATTTAGGGGGACCGGGGAGCTGTTTTTT. Its translation: CASSPFRGTGELFF.

This clonotype was detected a few times. This chain connects TRBV20-1 to TRBJ2-3, with D possibly matching TRBD2 (6 bases). The CDR3 contains 13 residues. Germline V gene lookup returns CDR1 DFQATT and CDR2 SNEGSKA (reference sequence). V gave up 7 bases and J gave up 5 bases, with 16 bases separating them. The CDR3 DNA reads TGCAGTGTCAGAGGCGGGGCCGGAGATACGCAGTATTTT. Residues: CSVRGGAGDTQYF.

The chain has TRBV20-1 and TRBJ1-2, with D unresolved. Between the trimmed V and J ends, which lost 3 bases and 8 bases, there was a span of 19 bases. The CDR3 is made up of 14 amino acids. Per germline, CDR1 DFQATT and CDR2 SNEGSKA (reference sequence). Here the CDR3 reads CSARAKGRPDGYTF. Here the CDR3 DNA reads TGCAGTGCTAGGGCTAAAGGCCGACCGGACGGCTACACCTTC.